Each of the 17 T cell receptor beta chains below was sequenced from the same sample in a study of cytomegalovirus exposure and HLA in healthy donors. The study ran its PCR with 60 Vbeta and 13 Jbeta primers. The data were produced by immunoSEQ multiplex PCR, yet TCRdb's version contains in-frame clones alone and is incomplete. The sample lists fewer than 200,000 clones; approximately 70% were seen once. The sequenced material came from PBMCs. The receptors were sampled from a middle-aged woman in good health and CMV-seropositive.

This clone was recorded a few times. This chain uses TRBV4-2 with TRBJ2-2, with TRBD2 matching over 12 bases. There are 19 residues in the CDR3. The junction had 11 bases not matched to a gene; V was cut back by 0 bases and J by 6 bases. Germline V gene sequence: CDR1 LGHNA, CDR2 YNFKEQ. DNA for the CDR3: TGTGCCAGCAGCCAAGATCTAGCGGGAGGGCCGAGGGGATCCGGGGAGCTGTTTTTT. Protein: CASSQDLAGGPRGSGELFF.

This clone appeared a few times. This sequence joins TRBV7-3 and TRBJ2-5; 7 bases are a match to TRBD2. From germline, CDR1 is SGHTA and CDR2 FQGTGA. There are 13 residues in the CDR3. Trimming cost V 8 bases and J 4 bases; bases outside gene matches: 7. The CDR3 spells CASAAVAGETQYF. CDR3 coding DNA: TGTGCCAGCGCCGCGGTAGCGGGAGAGACCCAGTACTTC.

The chain has TRBV7-6 and TRBJ2-3; 12 bases are a match to TRBD2. Germline V lookup: CDR1 SGHVS, CDR2 FNYEAQ. The CDR3 consists of 15 residues. The V and J ends lost 5 bases and 6 bases, in that order; junction bases with no gene match: 6. CDR3 nucleotides: TGTGCCAGCAGCCCCCTAGCGGGAGGGAGGGATACGCAGTATTTT. This encodes CASSPLAGGRDTQYF. Full variable domain (remainder filled in from reference TRBV7-6 and TRBJ2-3): GAGVSQSPRYKVTKRGQDVALRCDPISGHVSLYWYRQALGQGPEFLTYFNYEAQQDKSGLPNDRFSAERPEGSISTLTIQRTEQRDSAMYRCASSPLAGGRDTQYFGPGTRLTVL.

The chain joins TRBV12-5 to TRBJ2-4; tentative D call: TRBD2 (8 bases). CDR3 length: 14 amino acids. Trimming stripped 7 bases from V and 8 bases from J, with 18 bases between. Germline V CDR1 and CDR2: LGHNT, FRNRAP. The DNA for the CDR3 is TGTGCTAGTGCCCGGGAGGGGGCTAAGGACATTCAGTACTTC. Translating gives CASAREGAKDIQYF.

This clone was observed a handful of times. The rearrangement links TRBV6-6 to TRBJ1-2; TRBD1 matches at 9 bases. Germline loops: CDR1 MNHNY, CDR2 SVGAGI (reference sequence). The ends lost 4 bases at V and 7 bases at J; junction bases unmatched: 7. CDR3 length: 14 residues. CDR3 in amino acids: CASSWNRGLGGYTF. CDR3 DNA sequence: TGTGCCAGCAGTTGGAACAGGGGGCTCGGTGGCTACACCTTC.

V and J are TRBV6-6 and TRBJ1-3; weak D call: TRBD1 (5 bases). The CDR3 extends over 15 amino acids. V lost 5 bases, J lost 4 bases, and 15 bases lay in between. Per the germline V gene, CDR1 is MNHNY and CDR2 is SVGAGI (reference sequence). The CDR3 sequence is CASSREQDGGNTIYF. The DNA of the CDR3 is TGTGCCAGCAGTCGCGAACAGGACGGCGGAAACACCATATATTTT.

The chain uses TRBV18 and TRBJ2-2; 8 nucleotides match TRBD2. The germline gives CDR1 KGHSH, CDR2 LQKENI. The CDR3 totals 16 residues. V was pared by 6 bases and J by 7 bases, with 13 bases of the junction left unmatched. The CDR3 reads CASSSSQRELNGELFF. The DNA for the CDR3 is TGTGCCAGCTCGTCAAGCCAGCGGGAGTTAAACGGGGAGCTGTTTTTT.

This clone was counted between two and nine times. This chain joins TRBV10-3 and TRBJ2-2; D is perhaps TRBD2 (5 bases). The CDR3 contains 12 residues. Germline lookup yields CDR1 ENHRY and CDR2 SYGVKD. V lost 10 bases, J lost 5 bases, and 11 bases lay in between. CDR3 DNA sequence: TGTGCCACCGGCCGAGGGACCGGGGAGCTGTTTTTT. It specifies CATGRGTGELFF.

This clone appeared a few times. This chain links TRBV7-2 with TRBJ1-5; D possibly corresponds to TRBD1 (5 bases). The ends were cut back, 5 bases at V and 0 bases at J, with 20 bases in the middle. This CDR3 comprises 18 residues. Germline V gene data show CDR1 as SGHTA and CDR2 as FQGNSA. CDR3 sequence: CASSGGGRYWVSNQPQHF. The CDR3 DNA reads as TGTGCCAGCAGCGGGGGAGGGAGGTATTGGGTTAGCAATCAGCCCCAGCATTTT.

V and J are TRBV4-1 and TRBJ1-1; 10 bases agree with TRBD1. In germline, CDR1 is MGHRA, CDR2 YSYEKL. J was trimmed by 1 base and V by 1 base; bases with no gene match: 6. CDR3 length equals 17 residues. CDR3 protein: CASSQVSWTGGNTEAFF. CDR3 nucleotides: TGCGCCAGCAGCCAAGTATCGTGGACAGGGGGGAACACTGAAGCTTTCTTT.

The chain carries TRBV4-3 and TRBJ2-7; 7 positions match TRBD2. CDR3 length: 14 residues. In germline, CDR1 is LGHNA, CDR2 YSLEER. With 8 bases clipped from V and 5 bases from J, the junction kept 12 bases outside the gene matches. The CDR3 sequence is CASARFAGDHEQYF. The DNA of the CDR3 is TGCGCCAGCGCCAGGTTTGCGGGGGACCACGAGCAGTACTTC.

The gene calls are TRBV6-1 and TRBJ2-3, with 7 nucleotides matching TRBD1. Unmatched junction bases numbered 3, after V lost 5 bases and J lost 1 base. The CDR3 length is 14 residues. CDR1 and CDR2 from the germline V gene are MNHNS and SASEGT. CDR3 DNA sequence: TGTGCCAGCAGTTCCGGGACAGGCACAGATACGCAGTATTTT. Residues: CASSSGTGTDTQYF.

The chain links TRBV5-1 to TRBJ1-1; no clear D. V was pared by 4 bases and J by 0 bases, with 7 bases between. This CDR3 is built from 13 residues. The V gene's germline CDR1 is SGHRS and CDR2 YFSETQ. This CDR3 reads CASSELMNTEAFF. The CDR3 coding sequence is TGCGCCAGCAGCGAGTTAATGAACACTGAAGCTTTCTTT. Full variable domain (rest looked up from reference TRBV5-1 and TRBJ1-1): KAGVTQTPRYLIKTRGQQVTLSCSPISGHRSVSWYQQTPGQGLQFLFEYFSETQRNKGNFPGRFSGRQFSNSRSEMNVSTLELGDSALYLCASSELMNTEAFFGQGTRLTVV.

The chain joins TRBV19 to TRBJ1-5; D not certain. Per germline, CDR1 LNHDA and CDR2 SQIVND (reference sequence). V was clipped by 5 bases and J by 3 bases, with 14 bases between them. The CDR3 is made up of 15 amino acids. For the CDR3, the DNA is TGTGCCAGTAGTGTTAAATCGGGGATCAATCAGCCCCAGCATTTT. Translated: CASSVKSGINQPQHF.

V and J are TRBV6-5 and TRBJ1-1, with D possibly matching TRBD1 (5 bases). CDR1 MNHEY and CDR2 SVGAGI come from the germline V gene. The V gene lost 6 bases and the J gene lost 3 bases, with 8 bases spanning the gap. The CDR3 sequence is 12 residues long. DNA for the CDR3: TGTGCCAGCAGGCTAGGGGACACTGAAGCTTTCTTT. The encoded protein is CASRLGDTEAFF.

The CDR3 coding sequence is TGTGCCAGCAGCGCTTTGAGAGGAGGGACTGTTGTGTCCGGGGAGCTGTTTTTT. This translates into CASSALRGGTVVSGELFF. The chain couples TRBV9 to TRBJ2-2, with TRBD2 as a possible D gene (6 bases). CDR1 is SGDLS, CDR2 YYNGEE, per germline. With 3 bases removed from V and 6 bases from J, the gap between germline ends came to 24 bases. This CDR3 region has 18 residues.

The sample holds one count of this clone. V usage is TRBV5-1 and J usage is TRBJ2-2, with D possibly matching TRBD1 (6 bases). Trimming shortened V by 4 bases and J by 3 bases, and 13 bases separated the two germline ends. CDR1 is SGHRS and CDR2 is YFSETQ in the germline V gene. This CDR3 contains 15 residues. The CDR3: CASSRGQTDTGELFF. For the CDR3, the DNA is TGCGCCAGCAGCCGCGGACAGACGGACACCGGGGAGCTGTTTTTT.